The 12 T cell receptor beta chains below were found in one sample sequenced in a study of cytomegalovirus exposure and HLA in healthy donors. The assay was immunoSEQ multiplex PCR, and TCRdb's table has in-frame clones only and misses some. In the table there are 110,000 to 150,000 clones, just over 90% of which are singletons. Material for sequencing was PBMCs. These receptor sequences come from a man aged 18 to 29 in good health and CMV-seronegative.

The chain has TRBV29-1 and TRBJ2-1; 10 bases line up with TRBD2. With V trimmed by 3 bases and J by 9 bases, 17 bases remained unmatched. The length of the CDR3 is 17 residues. The germline gives CDR1 SQVTM, CDR2 ANQGSEA. DNA of the CDR3: TGCAGCGTTGACCCCAAGATGCTGACTAGCGGGCAAGGTGAGCAGTTCTTC. This gives the protein CSVDPKMLTSGQGEQFF.

The rearrangement links TRBV27 to TRBJ1-1; no clear D. The CDR3 has 13 amino acids. V was clipped by 4 bases and J by 4 bases, with 10 bases between them. The V gene's germline CDR1 is MNHEY and CDR2 SMNVEV (reference sequence). CDR3 sequence: CASSYAGGTEAFF. Here the CDR3 DNA reads TGTGCCAGCAGTTATGCAGGTGGCACTGAAGCTTTCTTT.

The chain is built from TRBV9 and TRBJ2-7, with TRBD1 matching 10 bases. This CDR3 has 14 residues. CDR1 is SGDLS and CDR2 is YYNGEE in the germline V gene. V dropped 4 bases and J dropped 5; count of bases not matched to a gene: 6. The CDR3 loop reads CASSPGTGAHEQYF. As DNA, the CDR3 is TGTGCCAGCAGCCCTGGGACAGGGGCCCACGAGCAGTACTTC.

The rearrangement joins TRBV19 to TRBJ2-1; 10 bases are shared with TRBD2. The CDR3 runs to 16 residues. After removal of 3 bases from V and 10 bases from J, the junction contained 12 bases not matched to a gene. Per germline, CDR1 LNHDA and CDR2 SQIVND (reference sequence). The CDR3 loop reads CASSIQTSGLQGEQFF. In DNA form, the CDR3 reads TGTGCCAGTAGTATCCAGACTAGCGGGCTGCAAGGGGAGCAGTTCTTC.

The rearrangement links TRBV7-9 to TRBJ2-1; TRBD2 matches at 13 bases. In germline, CDR1 is SEHNR, CDR2 FQNEAQ (reference sequence). The CDR3 is 16 amino acids. Trimming took 4 bases from V and 3 from J; bases not matched to a gene: 3. The CDR3 loop is CASSSGLAGRYNEQFF. Written as DNA, the CDR3 is TGTGCCAGCAGCTCGGGACTAGCGGGACGCTACAATGAGCAGTTCTTC.

The V gene is TRBV5-1, the J gene TRBJ1-4; 9 positions agree with TRBD1. The CDR3 is 16 amino acids. The germline V gene encodes CDR1 SGHRS and CDR2 YFSETQ. Unmatched junction bases numbered 11, after V lost 4 bases and J lost 7 bases. The CDR3 sequence: CASSRTPGQGSEKLFF. In DNA form, the CDR3 reads TGCGCCAGCAGCAGGACGCCGGGACAGGGTAGTGAAAAACTGTTTTTT.

The chain carries TRBV9 and TRBJ2-2, with TRBD1 matching 11 bases. The CDR3 extends over 17 amino acids. V shed 0 bases and J 5 bases; nucleotides not matched to a gene: 6. The germline CDR1 and CDR2 sequences are SGDLS and YYNGEE. The CDR3: CASSVVVGTGGTGELFF. CDR3 coding DNA: TGTGCCAGCAGCGTAGTTGTGGGGACAGGGGGAACCGGGGAGCTGTTTTTT.

The chain joins TRBV11-3 to TRBJ2-1; the D is unclear. The ends were cut back, 5 bases at V and 7 bases at J, with 6 bases in the middle. This CDR3 comprises 11 residues. Germline V gene sequence: CDR1 SGHNT, CDR2 YENEEA. The CDR3 here is CASSVENEQFF. CDR3 DNA: TGTGCCAGCAGCGTCGAGAATGAGCAGTTCTTC.

The CDR3 spells CASSVAGGLTANEQFF. CDR3 nucleotides: TGTGCCAGCAGCGTAGCGGGAGGGCTCACGGCCAATGAGCAGTTCTTC. The chain joins TRBV5-6 to TRBJ2-1; 11 nucleotides agree with TRBD2. The V gene end was trimmed by 4 bases and the J gene end by 6 bases; junction bases not matched to a gene: 9. CDR1 and CDR2 from the germline V gene are SGHDT and YYEEEE. There are 16 residues in the CDR3. Based on the CDR3 plus reference TRBV5-6 and TRBJ2-1, the full variable domain is DAGVTQSPTHLIKTRGQQVTLRCSPKSGHDTVSWYQQALGQGPQFIFQYYEEEERQRGNFPDRFSGHQFPNYSSELNVNALLLGDSALYLCASSVAGGLTANEQFFGPGTRLTVL.

The chain combines TRBV6-1 with TRBJ1-2; D remains ambiguous. This CDR3 has 13 residues. With 7 bases removed from V and 7 bases from J, the gap between germline ends came to 16 bases. Germline V gene data show CDR1 as MNHNS and CDR2 as SASEGT. CDR3 protein: CASIRRKAFGYTF. The CDR3 coding sequence is TGTGCCAGCATTAGGAGGAAGGCCTTTGGCTACACCTTC.

The chain couples TRBV19 to TRBJ1-1; the match to TRBD1 covers 8 bases. V dropped 7 bases and J dropped 4; count of bases not matched to a gene: 11. The germline gives CDR1 LNHDA, CDR2 SQIVND (reference sequence). CDR3 length equals 15 residues. CDR3 coding DNA: TGTGCCAGTACCCTGGGGGGACAGGCTGGCACTGAAGCTTTCTTT. Translation gives CASTLGGQAGTEAFF.

The chain carries TRBV7-7 and TRBJ2-2, with D maybe TRBD2 (6 bases). The germline V and J ends were trimmed by 4 bases and 4 bases, with 16 bases remaining between them. The germline gives CDR1 SSHAT, CDR2 FNYEAQ (reference sequence). CDR3 length: 16 amino acids. The CDR3 nucleotides read TGTGCCAGCAGCTCACCTTCCGGGGGTGGCACCGGGGAGCTGTTTTTT. The encoded protein is CASSSPSGGGTGELFF.